The rows below give T cell receptor beta chains drawn from one sample of a study of shared clonotypes between healthy human individuals. TCRdb's table, derived via immunoSEQ multiplex PCR, lists solely in-frame clones and lacks some. The table shows under 850,000 clones, with around 70% occurring only once. The sequencing input was memory CD4+ T cells sorted from blood. The source is a woman in her twenties or thirties in good health. CDR3s leave out the opening cysteine and the closing phenylalanine or tryptophan.

v_call: TRBV5-1; cdr3_aa: ASSLERGADTQY
v_call: TRBV19; cdr3_aa: ASIPTSGRFDEQF
v_call: TRBV4-1; cdr3_aa: ASSQGLAGGYTGELF
v_call: TRBV5-1; cdr3_aa: ASSLDEPSTGELF
v_call: TRBV19; cdr3_aa: ASRGQTYTEAF
v_call: TRBV18; cdr3_aa: ASSPNSGVATNEKLF
v_call: TRBV9; cdr3_aa: ASSVNPGQGVETQY
v_call: TRBV6-5; cdr3_aa: ASSYPGGNYGYT
v_call: TRBV10-2; cdr3_aa: ASSEMQSGGPLAYT
v_call: TRBV5-4; cdr3_aa: ASSLGQGVHEQY
v_call: TRBV15; cdr3_aa: ATSPSVRGTGPSGANVLT
v_call: TRBV28; cdr3_aa: ASISGQPSGNTIY
v_call: TRBV5-1; cdr3_aa: ASSLATGSGNEQF
v_call: TRBV18; cdr3_aa: ASSPGLDSEQY
v_call: TRBV6-5; cdr3_aa: ASSPYRSNNEKLF
v_call: TRBV10-1; cdr3_aa: ASSPTGGFRSSKNIQY
v_call: TRBV11-2; cdr3_aa: ASSLDPRDTIY
v_call: TRBV21-1; cdr3_aa: ASRTGYQETQY
v_call: TRBV28; cdr3_aa: ASSLYVRNGNTIY
v_call: TRBV7-9; cdr3_aa: ASRTETRTQY
v_call: TRBV28; cdr3_aa: ASRTITGGNTGELF
v_call: TRBV6-5; cdr3_aa: ASSPLSGVNTEAF
v_call: TRBV6-1; cdr3_aa: ASSTLGTRDEQY
v_call: TRBV7-3; cdr3_aa: ASSLGGLQETQY
v_call: TRBV5-1; cdr3_aa: ASSPDRPMDTGELF
v_call: TRBV5-5; cdr3_aa: ASTTDGSNQPQH
v_call: TRBV29-1; cdr3_aa: SVGPETNEKLF
v_call: TRBV28; cdr3_aa: ASSPYGNQETQY
v_call: TRBV19; cdr3_aa: ASSRAHGDTQY
v_call: TRBV2; cdr3_aa: ASSVSAGGVSNQPQH
v_call: TRBV19; cdr3_aa: ASAVHRGDSNQPQH
v_call: TRBV28; cdr3_aa: ASQKNTEAF
v_call: TRBV5-1; cdr3_aa: ASSLASGQAYEQY
v_call: TRBV19; cdr3_aa: ASTRQARATGELF
v_call: TRBV15; cdr3_aa: ATSRGQGDEKLF
v_call: TRBV19; cdr3_aa: ASSTSGTGLETQY
v_call: TRBV11-2; cdr3_aa: ASSLEGYASGRSYEQY
v_call: TRBV28; cdr3_aa: ASIARLEGAPETQY
v_call: TRBV2; cdr3_aa: ASGQGVNYGYT
v_call: TRBV11-1; cdr3_aa: ASSLGTRSETQY
v_call: TRBV7-9; cdr3_aa: ASILGGTDTQY
v_call: TRBV28; cdr3_aa: ASSSFSGMWGNEQF
v_call: TRBV19; cdr3_aa: ASSLGTQNSYEQY
v_call: TRBV6-4; cdr3_aa: ASREQGGDTEAF
v_call: TRBV7-2; cdr3_aa: ASSFDRAGYNEQF
v_call: TRBV7-2; cdr3_aa: ASSLLGGSGHADTQY
v_call: TRBV2; cdr3_aa: ASRWTGNTEAF
v_call: TRBV14; cdr3_aa: ASSQVRDTEQF
v_call: TRBV10-3; cdr3_aa: AISERGNSYEQY
v_call: TRBV7-9; cdr3_aa: ASSIKTKPGELF
v_call: TRBV7-9; cdr3_aa: ASSSGAGPTHGQY
v_call: TRBV9; cdr3_aa: ASSVEAGGREQY